The clone carrying this T cell receptor (beta chain) was counted between two and nine times. The data originate from a study of regulatory T cells in long-lasting Graves disease. The time point: newly diagnosed GD, antithyroid drugs for less than 3 months. Generation of the TCR library employed RNA extracted from PBMCs. In building TCR beta libraries, iRepertoire HTBI primers were used together with Arm-PCR of CDR3 regions. In the study's own analysis: Gene usage covered 62 TRBV and 14 to 15 TRBJ segments. Via MiXCR, TCRdb re-called the multiplex PCR reads, giving one row per CDR3 protein. Here the V and J calls rest on TCRdb's processing, not on the authors' analysis. The sample includes 500,000 or so distinct CDR3 sequences, about 16% of them seen just once. Germline V gene data show CDR1 as MNHEY and CDR2 as SMNVEV (reference sequence). This CDR3 has 14 residues. V lost 8 bases to trimming and J lost 5 bases; unmatched junction nucleotides: 6.

The same sample was also used in a study of T cells in Graves' hyperthyroidism and ophthalmopathy.

Sequenced material: peripheral blood mononuclear cells (PBMCs), taken at new diagnosis, from a patient treated with antithyroid drugs. This sequence joins TRBV27 and TRBJ2-2; TRBD1 matches at 9 bases. This clonotype was obtained from a woman aged 35-65 years with Graves disease. The CDR3 DNA follows: TGTGCCAGCCTGGGACAGGGTAGAACCGGGGAGCTGTTTTTT. It codes for CASLGQGRTGELFF.